This T cell receptor beta chain was recovered during a study of cytomegalovirus exposure and HLA in healthy donors. Overall study results and limits: Earlier analysis found most TCR beta V segments productive about 87% or about 30% of the time. In vitro data verified a few CMV-associated chains as specific for CMV antigens.

Vbeta (60) and Jbeta (13) primers were used in the PCR. This table comes from immunoSEQ multiplex PCR, and its TCRdb copy is limited to in-frame clones, with some not included. The sample comprises about 170,000 clones, approximately 75% of which are singletons, and 1.5% to 2% rests with the top ten. Regarding this clone: The antigen is undetermined.

Germline assignment: CDR1 MDHEN and CDR2 SYDVKM. The CDR3 covers 15 residues. V was pared by 5 bases and J by 1 base, with 4 bases of the junction left unmatched. The receptor was derived from a woman between 18 and 29 years old in good health and CMV-seronegative. The sequenced sample consisted of PBMCs. The rearrangement joins TRBV28 to TRBJ2-3, with 9 bases matching TRBD2. As DNA, the CDR3 is TGTGCCAGCAGTATAGCGGGAGTCCGCACAGATACGCAGTATTTT. This gives the protein CASSIAGVRTDTQYF.